Reported below is one T cell receptor (beta chain). The data were obtained in a study of blood T cell repertoires in COVID-19. Study as a whole: Sites in the United States, Italy and Spain provided acute and convalescent COVID-19 samples. T cells, B-cell-depleted T cells, or PBMCs provided the cDNA or gDNA that served as material.

In the source study's methods: Counts of nucleated cells, estimated from reference gene primer amplification, were obtained. Sequenced by immunoSEQ multiplex PCR; TCRdb stores in-frame clones only, minus some. V and J calls and clone size are those listed in that table; D and trimming were worked out from the DNA. The data contain 95,000 to 110,000 clones, roughly 90% of them seen just once; the ten biggest clones take up approximately 3.5%. This clonotype was obtained from a woman in her sixties or seventies with acute or convalescent COVID-19. Sequencing was done on a sample of peripheral blood.

The CDR3 is CASRGRAYQPQHF. The CDR3 DNA sequence: TGTGCCAGCAGGGGCAGGGCGTATCAGCCCCAGCATTTT. The chain carries TRBV12-3 or TRBV12-4 and TRBJ1-5; a weak D match, TRBD1 (5 bases). The CDR3 is 13 residues long. The V gene lost 6 bases and the J gene lost 5 bases, with 11 bases spanning the gap.